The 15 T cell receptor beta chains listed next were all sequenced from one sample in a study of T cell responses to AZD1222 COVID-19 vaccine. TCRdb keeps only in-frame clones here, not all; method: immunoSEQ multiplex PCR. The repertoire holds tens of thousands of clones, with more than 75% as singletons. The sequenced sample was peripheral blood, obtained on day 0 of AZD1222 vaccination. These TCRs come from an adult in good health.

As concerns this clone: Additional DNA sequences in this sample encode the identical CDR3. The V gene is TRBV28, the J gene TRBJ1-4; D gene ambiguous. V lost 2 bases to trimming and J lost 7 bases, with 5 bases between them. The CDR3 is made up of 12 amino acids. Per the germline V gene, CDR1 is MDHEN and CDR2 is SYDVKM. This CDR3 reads CASSLRPEKLFF. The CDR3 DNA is TGTGCCAGCAGTTTACGACCTGAAAAACTGTTTTTT.

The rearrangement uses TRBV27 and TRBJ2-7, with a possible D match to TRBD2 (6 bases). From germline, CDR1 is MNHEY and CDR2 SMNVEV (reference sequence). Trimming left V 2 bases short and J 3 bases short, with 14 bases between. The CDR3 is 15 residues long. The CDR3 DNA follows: TGTGCCAGCAGTTTAGGGCCTAGCGCCGACTACGAGCAGTACTTC. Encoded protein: CASSLGPSADYEQYF.

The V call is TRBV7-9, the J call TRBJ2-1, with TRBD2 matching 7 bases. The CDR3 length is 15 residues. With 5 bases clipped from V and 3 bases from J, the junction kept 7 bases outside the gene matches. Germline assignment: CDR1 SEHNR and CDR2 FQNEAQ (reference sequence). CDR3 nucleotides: TGTGCCAGCAGCCCCCCGCGGGGGAGCTACAATGAGCAGTTCTTC. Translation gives CASSPPRGSYNEQFF.

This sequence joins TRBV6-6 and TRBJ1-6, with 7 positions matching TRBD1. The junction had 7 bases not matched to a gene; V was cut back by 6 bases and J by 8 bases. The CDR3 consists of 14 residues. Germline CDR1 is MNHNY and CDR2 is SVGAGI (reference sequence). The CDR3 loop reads CASSPRDRDSPLHF. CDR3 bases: TGTGCCAGCAGCCCCCGTGACAGGGATTCACCCCTCCACTTT.

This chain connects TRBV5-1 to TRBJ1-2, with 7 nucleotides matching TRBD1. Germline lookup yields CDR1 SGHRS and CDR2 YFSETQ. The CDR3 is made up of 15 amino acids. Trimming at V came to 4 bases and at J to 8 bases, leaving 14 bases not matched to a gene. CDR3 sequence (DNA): TGCGCCAGCAGCGTCGACAGGGACGGGAGAGGGGGCTACACCTTC. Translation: CASSVDRDGRGGYTF.

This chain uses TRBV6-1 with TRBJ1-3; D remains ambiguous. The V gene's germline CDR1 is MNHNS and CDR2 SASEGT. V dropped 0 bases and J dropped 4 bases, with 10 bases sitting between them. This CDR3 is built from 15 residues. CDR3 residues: CASSEATSGGNTIYF. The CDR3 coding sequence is TGTGCCAGCAGTGAAGCTACGTCAGGCGGAAACACCATATATTTT.

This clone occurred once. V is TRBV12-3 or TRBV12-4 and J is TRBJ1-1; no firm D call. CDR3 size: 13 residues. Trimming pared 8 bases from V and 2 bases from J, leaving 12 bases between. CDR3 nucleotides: TGTGCCAGCCAAAATGAGGGAAACACTGAAGCTTTCTTT. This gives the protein CASQNEGNTEAFF.

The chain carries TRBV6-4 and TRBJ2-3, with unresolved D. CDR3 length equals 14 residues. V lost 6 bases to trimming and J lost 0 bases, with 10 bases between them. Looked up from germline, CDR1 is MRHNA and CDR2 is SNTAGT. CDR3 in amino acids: CASSLTVSTDTQYF. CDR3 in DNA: TGTGCCAGCAGCCTCACCGTTAGCACAGATACGCAGTATTTT.

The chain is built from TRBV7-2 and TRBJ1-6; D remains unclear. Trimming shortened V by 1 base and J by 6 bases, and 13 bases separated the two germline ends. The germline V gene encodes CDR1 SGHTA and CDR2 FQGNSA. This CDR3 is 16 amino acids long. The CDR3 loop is CASSLGVSEVNSPLHF. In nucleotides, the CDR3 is TGTGCCAGCAGCTTAGGTGTGTCAGAGGTTAATTCACCCCTCCACTTT.

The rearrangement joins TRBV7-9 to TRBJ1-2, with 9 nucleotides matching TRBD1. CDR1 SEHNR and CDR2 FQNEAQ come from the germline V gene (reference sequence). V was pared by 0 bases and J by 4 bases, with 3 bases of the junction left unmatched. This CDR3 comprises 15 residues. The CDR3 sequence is CASSLASGQGYGYTF. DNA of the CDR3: TGTGCCAGCAGCTTAGCGTCGGGACAGGGCTATGGCTACACCTTC.

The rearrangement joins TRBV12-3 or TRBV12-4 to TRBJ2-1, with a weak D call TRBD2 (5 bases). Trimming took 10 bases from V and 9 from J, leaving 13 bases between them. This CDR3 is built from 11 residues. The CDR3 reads CANKRAGEQFF. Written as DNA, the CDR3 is TGTGCCAACAAAAGGGCGGGTGAGCAGTTCTTC.

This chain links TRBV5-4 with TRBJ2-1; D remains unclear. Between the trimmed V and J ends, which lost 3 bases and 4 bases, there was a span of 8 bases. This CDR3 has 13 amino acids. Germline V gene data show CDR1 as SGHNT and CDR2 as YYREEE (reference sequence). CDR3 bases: TGTGCCAGCAGCTCCGGTGCTTACAATGAGCAGTTCTTC. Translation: CASSSGAYNEQFF.

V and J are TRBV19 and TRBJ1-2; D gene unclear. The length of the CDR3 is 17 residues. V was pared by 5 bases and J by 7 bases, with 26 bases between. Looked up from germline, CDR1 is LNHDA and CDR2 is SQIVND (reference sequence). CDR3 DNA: TGTGCCAGTAGTTCCCCACAACGGGGAAATTTGGTCGTTGGCTACACCTTC. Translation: CASSSPQRGNLVVGYTF.

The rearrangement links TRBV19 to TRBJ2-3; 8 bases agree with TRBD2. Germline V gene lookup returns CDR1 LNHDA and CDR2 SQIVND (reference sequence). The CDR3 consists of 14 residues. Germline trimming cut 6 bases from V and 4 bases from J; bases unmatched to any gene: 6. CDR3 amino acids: CASSKNGRADTQYF. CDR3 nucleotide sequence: TGTGCCAGTAGCAAGAACGGGAGGGCAGATACGCAGTATTTT.

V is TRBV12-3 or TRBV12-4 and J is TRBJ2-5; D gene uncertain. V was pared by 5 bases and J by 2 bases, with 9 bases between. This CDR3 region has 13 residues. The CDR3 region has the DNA TGTGCCAGCAGTAGGTGGGGACAAGAGACCCAGTACTTC. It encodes CASSRWGQETQYF.